The 7 T cell receptor beta chains in this list originate from one sample, sequenced in a study of blood T cell repertoires in COVID-19. Using immunoSEQ multiplex PCR, the repertoire was profiled, and TCRdb retains in-frame clones only, with some absent. The sample carries fewer than 250,000 clones, about 91% recorded once. Source material: PBMCs or T cells enriched from blood (not recorded which). The receptors derive from a woman in her 50s with acute COVID-19.

For this clone: Additional DNA sequences in this sample encode the identical CDR3. The chain has TRBV28 and TRBJ2-5, with D unresolved. CDR1 MDHEN and CDR2 SYDVKM come from the germline V gene. The CDR3 sequence is 13 residues long. Trimming pared 2 bases from V and 1 base from J, leaving 5 bases between. The CDR3 region is CASSLGSQETQYF. CDR3 nucleotides: TGTGCCAGCAGTTTAGGCTCCCAAGAGACCCAGTACTTC.

The V and J genes are TRBV5-6 and TRBJ2-3, with a possible D match to TRBD2 (7 bases). This CDR3 contains 16 residues. Germline V gives CDR1 SGHDT, CDR2 YYEEEE. V lost 3 bases to trimming and J lost 3 bases, with 17 bases between them. For the CDR3, the DNA is TGTGCCAGCAGCTGGGGGGGCCCCGGGTATACAGATACGCAGTATTTT. Translation gives CASSWGGPGYTDTQYF. Complete variable domain (other parts from reference TRBV5-6 and TRBJ2-3): DAGVTQSPTHLIKTRGQQVTLRCSPKSGHDTVSWYQQALGQGPQFIFQYYEEEERQRGNFPDRFSGHQFPNYSSELNVNALLLGDSALYLCASSWGGPGYTDTQYFGPGTRLTVL.

The V and J genes are TRBV11-2 and TRBJ2-7; 7 nucleotides align to TRBD2. The germline CDR1 and CDR2 sequences are SGHAT and FQNNGV. Trimming at V came to 5 bases and at J to 6 bases, leaving 10 bases not matched to a gene. This CDR3 has 14 amino acids. Here the CDR3 DNA reads TGTGCCAGCAGCACCGTATGGCGGGAGTTCGAGCAGTACTTC. This codes for CASSTVWREFEQYF.

This chain connects TRBV10-3 to TRBJ2-2; 9 bases map to TRBD1. The CDR3 covers 17 residues. Unmatched junction bases numbered 12, after V lost 2 bases and J lost 8 bases. Per the germline V gene, CDR1 is ENHRY and CDR2 is SYGVKD. CDR3 in DNA: TGTGCCATCAGTGAGGCAGTCGCAACAGGGGGCTTGGGGGAGCTGTTTTTT. It translates to CAISEAVATGGLGELFF.

The chain uses TRBV28 and TRBJ2-7, with 14 bases matching TRBD2. The junction had 9 bases not matched to a gene; V was cut back by 6 bases and J by 2 bases. The CDR3 spans 17 residues. The germline V gene has CDR1 MDHEN and CDR2 SYDVKM. The CDR3: CASRQGGLAGVPYEQYF. Written as DNA, the CDR3 is TGTGCCAGCAGACAGGGGGGACTAGCGGGAGTTCCCTACGAGCAGTACTTC. The variable domain in full, with the rest retrieved from reference TRBV28 and TRBJ2-7, is DVKVTQSSRYLVKRTGEKVFLECVQDMDHENMFWYRQDPGLGLRLIYFSYDVKMKEKGDIPEGYSVSREKKERFSLILESASTNQTSMYLCASRQGGLAGVPYEQYFGPGTRLTVT.

This clone was recorded a few times. The rearrangement links TRBV7-3 to TRBJ2-3, with 9 bases fitting TRBD2. The CDR3 has 16 amino acids. With 3 bases clipped from V and 5 bases from J, the junction kept 9 bases outside the gene matches. Germline V gene data show CDR1 as SGHTA and CDR2 as FQGTGA. CDR3 amino acids: CASSFEPGLAGDTQYF. The DNA of the CDR3 is TGTGCCAGCAGCTTTGAGCCGGGACTAGCTGGAGATACGCAGTATTTT.

This sequence joins TRBV11-3 and TRBJ2-6; tentative D call: TRBD1 (5 bases). This CDR3 is built from 15 residues. The germline V gene encodes CDR1 SGHNT and CDR2 YENEEA. V shed 4 bases and J shed 4 bases, with 11 bases lying between them. This chain's CDR3 is CASSSTGTGANVLTF. DNA for the CDR3: TGTGCCAGCAGCTCAACAGGAACCGGGGCCAACGTCCTGACTTTC.